The clone carrying this T cell receptor beta chain was detected ten times or more. The library was built from about 370 ng RNA with molecular barcoded adaptors for alpha/delta and beta/gamma chains. From the reads, TCRdb called clonotypes with MiXCR, one entry per CDR3 protein. The sample shows under 80,000 distinct CDR3 sequences, roughly a fifth of them seen only once. These data are taken from a study of read filtering for tumor transcriptome and immune sequencing. The germline CDR1 and CDR2 sequences are DFQATT and SNEGSKA (reference sequence). With 6 bases clipped from V and 5 bases from J, the junction kept 4 bases outside the gene matches. The CDR3 totals 13 residues.

The source of this sequence is a donor aged 40 or over with multiple myeloma. J is TRBJ2-3 and V is TRBV20-1, with 11 bases lining up with TRBD2. The specimen was a population of CD138-negative cells sorted from bone marrow. The CDR3, as DNA: TGCAGTGCAGCCGGACTAGCGGGAGATACGCAGTATTTT. Its translation: CSAAGLAGDTQYF.